This TCR beta chain was captured by sequencing in a study of early T cells in non-severe SARS-CoV-2 infection. Study-wide background: Chains stayed unpaired after sequencing of bulk RNA from unsorted whole blood.

This clonotype was seen ten or more times. There are 13 residues in the CDR3. V was cut by 6 bases and J by 2 bases, with 10 bases left in between. Germline CDR1 reads KGHSH; CDR2 reads LQKENI. Unique molecular identifiers were attached to individual cDNA molecules. From the 5' RACE reads, TCRdb called clonotypes with MiXCR, one entry per CDR3 protein. The sample consists of around 57,000 distinct CDR3 sequences, 8% to 10% of them appearing once. This TCR was sampled from an adult who was a healthcare worker with PCR-confirmed SARS-CoV-2 infection or an uninfected control (not recorded which). The sequenced sample was whole blood. V gene TRBV18 combines with J gene TRBJ1-1; D is uncertain. The CDR3 loop reads CASSHRENTEAFF. The CDR3 nucleotides read TGTGCCAGCTCCCACCGGGAAAACACTGAAGCTTTCTTT.